One sample yielded the 30 T cell receptor beta chains listed below, sequenced in a study of siplizumab effects on memory and regulatory T cells. Generated by immunoSEQ multiplex PCR, the TCRdb table keeps only in-frame clones and is missing some. The table records around 100,000 clones, roughly 92% of them present only once. Sequences were obtained from CD4+ T cells sorted from blood. The receptors were gathered from a human donor in good health.

The chain carries TRBV19 and TRBJ2-2, with 7 nucleotides matching TRBD1. This CDR3 region has 16 residues. Germline V gene sequence: CDR1 LNHDA, CDR2 SQIVND (reference sequence). V was pared by 7 bases and J by 1 base, with 9 bases of the junction left unmatched. The CDR3 here is CASITGELRNTGELFF. For the CDR3, the DNA is TGTGCCAGTATAACAGGGGAGTTGAGGAACACCGGGGAGCTGTTTTTT.

This chain uses TRBV7-2 with TRBJ1-1; D is perhaps TRBD1 (5 bases). The CDR3 spans 14 residues. V gave up 2 bases and J gave up 4 bases, with 11 bases separating them. The germline gives CDR1 SGHTA, CDR2 FQGNSA. CDR3 nucleotide sequence: TGTGCCAGCAGCTTAAGTGGAGGGGTCACTGAAGCTTTCTTT. This translates into CASSLSGGVTEAFF.

This clone occurred once. The rearrangement joins TRBV6-1 to TRBJ1-5; D ambiguous. CDR1 is MNHNS and CDR2 is SASEGT in the germline V gene. The CDR3 runs to 17 residues. V dropped 4 bases and J dropped 4 bases, with 20 bases sitting between them. Here the CDR3 DNA reads TGTGCCAGCAGTGGAGCTAAGACTAGCGTCGGGAATCAGCCCCAGCATTTT. Translation gives CASSGAKTSVGNQPQHF.

The chain is built from TRBV29-1 and TRBJ2-3, with 7 bases lining up with TRBD1. Unmatched junction bases numbered 11, after V lost 7 bases and J lost 10 bases. The CDR3 is 12 residues long. The germline CDR1 and CDR2 sequences are SQVTM and ANQGSEA. The CDR3 DNA sequence: TGCAGCGAGATCCGACAGGGCAAGGCGCAGTATTTT. It translates to CSEIRQGKAQYF.

The chain uses TRBV5-6 and TRBJ1-5, with D tentatively TRBD1 (6 bases). In germline, CDR1 is SGHDT, CDR2 YYEEEE. The CDR3 covers 14 residues. Trimming shortened V by 1 base and J by 7 bases, and 12 bases separated the two germline ends. The CDR3 DNA follows: TGTGCCAGCAGCTTGCGGTGGAGGGGGCAGCCCCAGCATTTT. This translates into CASSLRWRGQPQHF.

The chain recombines TRBV5-1 with TRBJ2-1, with D maybe TRBD2 (6 bases). This CDR3 has 16 amino acids. With 6 bases removed from V and 4 bases from J, the gap between germline ends came to 20 bases. The V gene's germline CDR1 is SGHRS and CDR2 YFSETQ. The CDR3 region has the DNA TGCGCCAGCAACCAGGCTTCGGGACTCCAATACAATGAGCAGTTCTTC. Translated: CASNQASGLQYNEQFF.

The V gene is TRBV7-8, the J gene TRBJ2-5; no clear D. Per germline, CDR1 SGHVS and CDR2 FQNEAQ. V was pared by 7 bases and J by 3 bases, with 18 bases between. This CDR3 is 15 amino acids long. CDR3 nucleotide sequence: TGTGCCAGCAAAATCGGTCCGGGCCGTAAAGAGACCCAGTACTTC. Its translation: CASKIGPGRKETQYF.

V gene TRBV19 combines with J gene TRBJ1-3; D might be TRBD1 (6 bases). The CDR3 totals 16 residues. Germline V gene data show CDR1 as LNHDA and CDR2 as SQIVND (reference sequence). V was trimmed by 6 bases and J by 0 bases, leaving 15 bases between them. CDR3: CASRTLDRISGNTIYF. Written as DNA, the CDR3 is TGTGCCAGTAGGACTCTTGACAGGATCTCTGGAAACACCATATATTTT.

The rearrangement uses TRBV11-2 and TRBJ1-2, with 7 bases fitting TRBD1. The germline CDR1 and CDR2 sequences are SGHAT and FQNNGV. CDR3 length: 16 residues. V lost 5 bases, J lost 7 bases, and 16 bases stayed unmatched. This CDR3 is CASSPNILDREFGYTF. Here the CDR3 DNA reads TGTGCCAGCAGCCCCAATATCTTAGACAGGGAGTTTGGCTACACCTTC.

The gene calls are TRBV30 and TRBJ1-3; possibly TRBD1 for D (5 bases). This CDR3 is 17 amino acids long. The V end lost 2 bases, the J end lost 0 bases, and 17 bases lay between the germline ends. Germline CDR1 reads GTSNPN; CDR2 reads SVGIG (reference sequence). This chain's CDR3 is CAWSTYDRPSSGNTIYF. DNA for the CDR3: TGTGCCTGGAGTACTTACGACAGACCGAGCTCTGGAAACACCATATATTTT.

The rearrangement uses TRBV29-1 and TRBJ2-7; 9 bases map to TRBD1. The CDR3 extends over 13 amino acids. The V gene end was trimmed by 6 bases and the J gene end by 4 bases; junction bases not matched to a gene: 7. From germline, CDR1 is SQVTM and CDR2 ANQGSEA. CDR3 bases: TGCAGCGTGAGAGGGACAGGGAGATACGAGCAGTACTTC. Its protein product is CSVRGTGRYEQYF.

V is TRBV11-2 and J is TRBJ1-1, with no clear D. With 5 bases removed from V and 0 bases from J, the gap between germline ends came to 13 bases. Germline V CDR1 and CDR2: SGHAT, FQNNGV. This CDR3 has 15 amino acids. This CDR3 is CASSPPGRMNTEAFF. As DNA, the CDR3 is TGTGCCAGCAGCCCGCCTGGGCGGATGAACACTGAAGCTTTCTTT. Variable domain in full (rest from reference TRBV11-2 and TRBJ1-1): EAGVAQSPRYKIIEKRQSVAFWCNPISGHATLYWYQQILGQGPKLLIQFQNNGVVDDSQLPKDRFSAERLKGVDSTLKIQPAKLEDSAVYLCASSPPGRMNTEAFFGQGTRLTVV.

V gene TRBV2 combines with J gene TRBJ2-1; D not resolved. From germline, CDR1 is SNHLY and CDR2 FYNNEI. V was cut by 3 bases and J by 14 bases, with 17 bases left in between. The length of the CDR3 is 13 residues. The CDR3 nucleotides are TGTGCCAGCAGTGAGCGAAAAGCATTCGTTGAGTTCTTC. This codes for CASSERKAFVEFF.

The rearrangement links TRBV10-2 to TRBJ2-5; TRBD2 matches at 12 bases. Trimming cost V 6 bases and J 11 bases; bases outside gene matches: 13. CDR1 is WSHSY and CDR2 is SAAADI in the germline V gene. CDR3 size: 15 residues. CDR3: CASRGLAGGPREQYF. CDR3 in DNA: TGCGCCAGCAGGGGGCTAGCGGGAGGGCCGAGGGAGCAGTACTTC.

The chain employs TRBV28 and TRBJ1-4, with no clear D. CDR1 is MDHEN, CDR2 SYDVKM, per germline. This CDR3 has 14 residues. The CDR3 loop is CASALGGQNEKLFF. In DNA form, the CDR3 reads TGTGCGTCGGCCTTGGGAGGTCAAAATGAAAAACTGTTTTTT.

The chain couples TRBV30 to TRBJ1-5; D is uncertain. Germline V gives CDR1 GTSNPN, CDR2 SVGIG (reference sequence). V lost 1 base and J 3 bases, leaving 13 bases between the germline ends. CDR3 length equals 15 residues. The CDR3 here is CAWSAELAPNQPQHF. CDR3 in DNA: TGTGCCTGGAGTGCAGAATTGGCCCCCAATCAGCCCCAGCATTTT.

The gene calls are TRBV7-2 and TRBJ2-5; 7 bases fit TRBD2. The CDR3 is made up of 16 amino acids. V lost 4 bases, J lost 5 bases, and 13 bases stayed unmatched. CDR1 and CDR2 (germline): SGHTA, FQGNSA. DNA of the CDR3: TGTGCCAGCAGCTCGGGACCAACGGGGGGTGGGGAGACCCAGTACTTC. Translation gives CASSSGPTGGGETQYF.

V and J are TRBV19 and TRBJ2-4; no reliable D call. CDR3 length: 15 amino acids. Germline V gene data show CDR1 as LNHDA and CDR2 as SQIVND (reference sequence). Trimming left V 5 bases short and J 0 bases short, with 11 bases between. The CDR3 DNA reads as TGTGCCAGTAGTCCCCCAGGCCTAGCCAAAAACATTCAGTACTTC. Protein product: CASSPPGLAKNIQYF.

This clone has a handful of counts. V and J are TRBV30 and TRBJ1-1; 7 nucleotides align to TRBD1. The germline V gene encodes CDR1 GTSNPN and CDR2 SVGIG (reference sequence). The CDR3 extends over 13 amino acids. V shed 7 bases and J 5 bases; nucleotides not matched to a gene: 10. CDR3 region: CASDRSSRTEAFF. CDR3 in DNA: TGTGCCTCGGACAGGTCCTCGAGGACTGAAGCTTTCTTT.

V usage is TRBV5-5 and J usage is TRBJ2-1; D remains unclear. Germline V CDR1 and CDR2: SGHKS, YYEKEE (reference sequence). V shed 7 bases and J shed 0 bases, with 11 bases lying between them. The CDR3 totals 14 residues. The DNA for the CDR3 is TGTGCCAGCCAAACGCAGAGCTCCTACAATGAGCAGTTCTTC. Its protein product is CASQTQSSYNEQFF.

This clone showed up just a few times. The chain links TRBV5-1 to TRBJ2-7; weak D call: TRBD2 (5 bases). Germline CDR1 reads SGHRS; CDR2 reads YFSETQ. V shed 0 bases and J shed 2 bases, with 12 bases lying between them. CDR3 length equals 15 residues. CDR3 nucleotides: TGCGCCAGCAGCTTGGCTCGGGATCCCCCCTACGAGCAGTACTTC. This codes for CASSLARDPPYEQYF.

Comment on this clone: The conserved phenylalanine or tryptophan normally closing the CDR3 is absent here, so this likely arose from a read error. The limits of the CDR3 on the DNA are not certain, so only TCRdb's listed CDR3 is given. The chain has TRBV11-2 and TRBJ2-7; the table names TRBD1, a call not compared with the DNA. From germline, CDR1 is SGHAT and CDR2 FQNNGV. The CDR3 extends over 12 residues, inclusive of both ends. The CDR3 protein is CASSLVQGPLAI.

This chain joins TRBV7-2 and TRBJ2-3, with D maybe TRBD2 (6 bases). The CDR3 is 15 residues long. Between the trimmed V and J ends, which lost 5 bases and 1 base, there was a span of 13 bases. The V gene's germline CDR1 is SGHTA and CDR2 FQGNSA. As DNA, the CDR3 is TGTGCCAGCAGCCGGTCCCGCGGGGGCACAGATACGCAGTATTTT. Amino acid sequence: CASSRSRGGTDTQYF.

This clone was found once. V is TRBV5-5 and J is TRBJ1-1; the match to TRBD1 covers 7 bases. CDR1 is SGHKS, CDR2 YYEKEE, per germline (reference sequence). The CDR3 runs 14 residues. With V trimmed by 4 bases and J by 4 bases, 7 bases remained unmatched. CDR3 region: CASSNTQGSTEAFF. The CDR3 nucleotides read TGTGCCAGCAGCAACACACAGGGGAGCACTGAAGCTTTCTTT.

This clone has just a few counts. The chain joins TRBV19 to TRBJ1-1, with D hard to call. The V gene lost 3 bases and the J gene lost 0 bases, with 11 bases spanning the gap. CDR1 and CDR2 (germline): LNHDA, SQIVND (reference sequence). CDR3 length: 15 amino acids. The CDR3 sequence: CASSIGSVMNTEAFF. The CDR3, as DNA: TGTGCCAGTAGTATCGGTAGTGTCATGAACACTGAAGCTTTCTTT.

The chain recombines TRBV11-3 with TRBJ2-3; the D is unclear. The germline V gene has CDR1 SGHNT and CDR2 YENEEA. CDR3 size: 13 residues. Trimming removed 5 bases from V and 4 bases from J, with 10 bases in between. The CDR3 DNA sequence: TGTGCCAGCAGCCCCCGTGTGTCAGATACGCAGTATTTT. Translated, it gives CASSPRVSDTQYF.

The rearrangement uses TRBV29-1 and TRBJ1-2, with D perhaps TRBD1 (5 bases). Trimming shortened V by 3 bases and J by 8 bases, and 19 bases separated the two germline ends. CDR3 length: 14 amino acids. CDR1 and CDR2 from the germline V gene are SQVTM and ANQGSEA. This CDR3 is CSVDGAGGGYGYTF. The CDR3 DNA follows: TGCAGCGTTGACGGGGCGGGTGGGGGATACGGCTACACCTTC.

V usage is TRBV20-1 and J usage is TRBJ2-5, with no clear D. CDR3 length: 10 residues. Trimming took 4 bases from V and 5 from J, leaving 5 bases between them. From germline, CDR1 is DFQATT and CDR2 SNEGSKA (reference sequence). In DNA form, the CDR3 reads TGCAGTGCTACACTTGAGACCCAGTACTTC. This codes for CSATLETQYF.

The chain combines TRBV6-1 with TRBJ1-2, with D possibly being TRBD1 (5 bases). V was clipped by 3 bases and J by 0 bases, with 8 bases between them. CDR1 is MNHNS, CDR2 SASEGT, per germline. This CDR3 spans 14 amino acids. The CDR3 region is CASSETESNYGYTF. In nucleotides, the CDR3 is TGTGCCAGCAGTGAGACAGAGTCTAACTATGGCTACACCTTC.

The V gene is TRBV19, the J gene TRBJ1-2; 8 positions match TRBD1. Germline CDR1 and CDR2: LNHDA and SQIVND (reference sequence). V shed 6 bases, J shed 4 bases, and the junction held 10 bases outside the gene matches. The CDR3 sequence is 15 residues long. CDR3 in DNA: TGTGCCAGTAGCCACGAACAGGGGGGTATCTATGGCTACACCTTC. It yields the protein CASSHEQGGIYGYTF.